The 5 T cell receptor beta chains given below trace back to one sample, sequenced in a study of response to subunit inactivated influenza vaccine. Each CDR3 protein is one row after TCRdb ran MiXCR on the RT-PCR reads. The sample yields hundreds of thousands of distinct CDR3 sequences, approximately 10% seen once. These same data were also listed under a study on T cells expressing NK-cell markers. Turning to that study: In generating TCR beta cDNA, 5'RACE template switching with UMIs was used.

The source material was PBMCs from blood, sampled on the day of vaccination. The receptors here all came from a man in his forties or fifties who received an inactivated influenza vaccine.

The J gene is TRBJ2-4, the V gene TRBV27, with 7 bases aligning to TRBD2. CDR3 size: 13 residues. Germline V CDR1 and CDR2: MNHEY, SMNVEV (reference sequence). After removal of 2 bases from V and 7 bases from J, the junction contained 2 bases not matched to a gene. The CDR3 DNA reads as TGTGCCAGCAGTTTAGGGACTAACAACATTCAGTACTTC. It encodes CASSLGTNNIQYF.

This clonotype was picked up a small number of times. This chain links TRBV20-1 with TRBJ2-1; 8 bases are shared with TRBD2. Losses at the gene ends were 1 base for V and 7 bases for J; bases not matched to a gene: 9. The CDR3 spans 15 residues. The germline V gene encodes CDR1 DFQATT and CDR2 SNEGSKA (reference sequence). This chain's CDR3 is CSARVPGTRANEQFF. The CDR3 DNA sequence: TGCAGTGCTAGAGTCCCCGGGACTAGAGCGAATGAGCAGTTCTTC.

This clonotype was observed many times. The chain carries TRBV5-1 and TRBJ2-1; 7 bases map to TRBD1. CDR1 is SGHRS, CDR2 YFSETQ, per germline. This CDR3 has 14 residues. The trim removed 0 bases at V and 6 bases at J, leaving 3 bases unmatched. The CDR3, as DNA: TGCGCCAGCAGCTTGGCGACAGGGAGCAATGAGCAGTTCTTC. Amino acid sequence: CASSLATGSNEQFF.

The V and J genes are TRBV4-2 and TRBJ1-4; D ambiguous. The CDR3 consists of 15 residues. V was shortened by 1 base and J by 8 bases, with 14 bases between the two germline ends. In germline, CDR1 is LGHNA, CDR2 YNFKEQ. As DNA, the CDR3 is TGTGCCAGCAGCCAAGGAATAGGCAGTGAGGAAAAACTGTTTTTT. Encoded protein: CASSQGIGSEEKLFF.

This clonotype was seen many times. J is TRBJ2-4 and V is TRBV6-1; 9 nucleotides agree with TRBD1. The CDR3 spans 16 residues. Germline V gene lookup returns CDR1 MNHNS and CDR2 SASEGT. The V segment lost 5 bases and the J segment 0 bases; nucleotides outside the gene matches: 5. The CDR3 region has the DNA TGTGCCAGCAGTCATGACAGGGGGATAGCCAAAAACATTCAGTACTTC. Amino acid sequence: CASSHDRGIAKNIQYF.